This T cell receptor beta chain originates from a study of blood T cell repertoires in COVID-19. The wider study: PBMCs, B-cell-depleted T cells, or T cells were the source of the cDNA or gDNA that made up the material.

Participants spanned ages about 18 to 100 years and resided in around 25 US areas. Cohort assignment relied on participant-reported clinical history. Clones were read by immunoSEQ multiplex PCR, and TCRdb kept only the in-frame ones, dropping some. The repertoire holds 210,000 or so clones, with approximately 90% as singletons. The CDR3 totals 15 residues. This TCR was sampled from a man aged 25 to 45 who had recovered from COVID-19. The material sequenced was PBMCs or T cells enriched from blood (not recorded which). The chain carries TRBV21-1 and TRBJ2-2; TRBD1 was called by the table and not checked on the DNA. TRBV21-1 is annotated as a pseudogene. In nucleotides, the CDR3 is TGTGCCAGCAGCAAAGTTATTGGCCCCACCGGGGAGCTGTTTTTT. Translation gives CASSKVIGPTGELFF.